The 9 T cell receptor beta chains presented below share a single source sample, sequenced in a study of PD-1 blockade in classical Hodgkin lymphoma. The time point denotes: cycle 4 day 1 (C4D1), after 6 weeks of nivolumab. Relapses following autologous stem cell transplantation were seen in all patients, with brentuximab vedotin exposure varying. Data came from immunoSEQ multiplex PCR; TCRdb stores just in-frame clones and leaves some out. The profile shows approximately 93,000 clones, around 80% of them singletons. Sample: peripheral blood mononuclear cells (PBMCs), taken before the fourth cycle of nivolumab. These receptors were obtained from a human donor with classical Hodgkin lymphoma.

J is TRBJ1-3 and V is TRBV5-1, with a tentative D call TRBD1 (5 bases). Trimming removed 4 bases at V and 0 bases at J, with 17 bases between. There are 17 residues in the CDR3. Germline CDR1 SGHRS, CDR2 YFSETQ. CDR3 amino acids: CASSRGAGQSSGNTIYF. CDR3 nucleotides: TGCGCCAGCAGCCGTGGGGCCGGGCAGAGCTCTGGAAACACCATATATTTT.

This chain connects TRBV28 to TRBJ2-2; 8 nucleotides agree with TRBD1. The CDR3 covers 12 residues. The V and J ends lost 3 bases and 14 bases, in that order; junction bases with no gene match: 5. Germline CDR1 is MDHEN and CDR2 is SYDVKM. Here the CDR3 reads CASSFRGLSLFF. CDR3 bases: TGTGCCAGCAGTTTCAGGGGGCTGAGCCTGTTTTTT.

This clone has ten or more counts. The chain combines TRBV9 with TRBJ2-7; D unclear. CDR1 and CDR2 from the germline V gene are SGDLS and YYNGEE. Trimming took 0 bases from V and 6 from J, leaving 16 bases between them. The CDR3 extends over 15 amino acids. The CDR3 protein is CASSVGPATVGEQYF. The CDR3 DNA reads as TGTGCCAGCAGCGTAGGGCCAGCGACCGTAGGCGAGCAGTACTTC.

This chain's CDR3 is CASSLPGLAAALFF. In nucleotides, the CDR3 is TGTGCCAGCTCCCTGCCGGGACTTGCAGCTGCGCTGTTTTTT. The chain has TRBV18 and TRBJ2-2, with D maybe TRBD2 (6 bases). The germline V and J ends were trimmed by 6 bases and 13 bases, with 21 bases remaining between them. Germline lookup yields CDR1 KGHSH and CDR2 LQKENI. The CDR3 covers 14 residues.

The chain uses TRBV6-6 and TRBJ2-5; TRBD2 matches 9 bases. CDR1 and CDR2 from the germline V gene are MNHNY and SVGAGI (reference sequence). V lost 0 bases and J lost 2; bases outside the gene matches: 4. CDR3 size: 16 residues. The CDR3 loop reads CASSYSTLAGQETQYF. For the CDR3, the DNA is TGTGCCAGCAGTTACTCTACCCTAGCGGGACAAGAGACCCAGTACTTC.

J is TRBJ1-2 and V is TRBV18; no reliable D call. The CDR3 is made up of 16 amino acids. Trimming stripped 5 bases from V and 1 base from J, with 17 bases between. Germline lookup yields CDR1 KGHSH and CDR2 LQKENI. CDR3 sequence (DNA): TGTGCCAGCTCATTAGTTGCTTCGGGTTTTAACTATGGCTACACCTTC. This sequence encodes CASSLVASGFNYGYTF. Variable domain in full (rest from reference TRBV18 and TRBJ1-2): NAGVMQNPRHLVRRRGQEARLRCSPMKGHSHVYWYRQLPEEGLKFMVYLQKENIIDESGMPKERFSAEFPKEGPSILRIQQVVRGDSAAYFCASSLVASGFNYGYTFGSGTRLTVV.

The genes are TRBV5-4 and TRBJ2-1, with 14 bases aligning to TRBD2. V lost 5 bases to trimming and J lost 7 bases; unmatched junction nucleotides: 8. Germline V lookup: CDR1 SGHNT, CDR2 YYREEE (reference sequence). The CDR3 runs to 16 residues. The DNA of the CDR3 is TGTGCCAGCAGTCTAGGACTAGCGGGAGGACCTAATGAGCAGTTCTTC. It codes for CASSLGLAGGPNEQFF.

J is TRBJ2-7 and V is TRBV7-9; 7 nucleotides agree with TRBD1. Unmatched junction bases numbered 3, after V lost 7 bases and J lost 0 bases. The germline V gene has CDR1 SEHNR and CDR2 FQNEAQ (reference sequence). The CDR3 is 13 amino acids. This CDR3 reads CASKGTVSYEQYF. The DNA for the CDR3 is TGTGCCAGCAAAGGGACAGTCTCCTACGAGCAGTACTTC. Drawing the rest from reference TRBV7-9 and TRBJ2-7, the complete variable domain is DTGVSQNPRHKITKRGQNVTFRCDPISEHNRLYWYRQTLGQGPEFLTYFQNEAQLEKSRLLSDRFSAERPKGSFSTLEIQRTEQGDSAMYLCASKGTVSYEQYFGPGTRLTVT.

The J gene is TRBJ1-2, the V gene TRBV4-1; D is unresolved. Germline CDR1 reads MGHRA; CDR2 reads YSYEKL. The CDR3 runs to 17 residues. Between the trimmed V and J ends, which lost 6 bases and 3 bases, there was a span of 23 bases. The CDR3 spells CASSEHLIRSVDYGYTF. Written as DNA, the CDR3 is TGCGCCAGCAGTGAGCATCTGATTCGGAGCGTCGACTATGGCTACACCTTC.